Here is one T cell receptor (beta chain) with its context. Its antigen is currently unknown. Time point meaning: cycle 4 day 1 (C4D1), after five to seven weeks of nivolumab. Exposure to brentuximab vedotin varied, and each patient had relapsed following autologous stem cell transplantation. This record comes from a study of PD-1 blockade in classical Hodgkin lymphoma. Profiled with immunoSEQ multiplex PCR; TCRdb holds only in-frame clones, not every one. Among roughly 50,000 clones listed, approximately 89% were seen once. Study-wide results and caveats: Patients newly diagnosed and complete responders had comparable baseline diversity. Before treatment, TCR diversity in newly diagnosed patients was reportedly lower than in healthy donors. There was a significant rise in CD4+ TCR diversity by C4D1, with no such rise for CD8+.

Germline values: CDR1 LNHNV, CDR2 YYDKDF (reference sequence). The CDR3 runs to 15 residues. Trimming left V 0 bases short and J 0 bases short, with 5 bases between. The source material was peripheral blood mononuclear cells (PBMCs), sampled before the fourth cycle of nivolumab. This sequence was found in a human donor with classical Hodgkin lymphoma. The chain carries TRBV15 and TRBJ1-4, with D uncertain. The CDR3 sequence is CATSRERATNEKLFF. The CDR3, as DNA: TGTGCCACCAGCAGAGAAAGGGCAACTAATGAAAAACTGTTTTTT. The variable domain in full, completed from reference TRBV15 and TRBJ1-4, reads DAMVIQNPRYQVTQFGKPVTLSCSQTLNHNVMYWYQQKSSQAPKLLFHYYDKDFNNEADTPDNFQSRRPNTSFCFLDIRSPGLGDTAMYLCATSRERATNEKLFFGSGTQLSVL.